Detailed here is one T cell receptor beta chain. The target antigen is unknown. The entry originates in a study of early T cells in non-severe SARS-CoV-2 infection. As for the study in general: Unsorted whole-blood RNA was sequenced in bulk, leaving chains unpaired. Whole-study results and caveats: Database matching using VDJdb favored anti-spike CD8 responses, with private and CD4 specificities left missing.

The CDR3 is 15 amino acids. V lost 7 bases and J lost 5; bases outside the gene matches: 12. Per germline, CDR1 SNHLY and CDR2 FYNNEI. Individual cDNA molecules each received unique molecular identifiers attached to them. In TCRdb, the 5' RACE reads were re-called with MiXCR into one record per CDR3 protein. The sample shows around 46,000 distinct CDR3 sequences, 5% to 6.5% of them seen only once. The source is an adult who was a healthcare worker with PCR-confirmed SARS-CoV-2 infection or an uninfected control (not recorded which). The chain recombines TRBV2 with TRBJ2-7, with 9 bases identical to TRBD1. This specimen was whole blood, taken at baseline. CDR3 protein: CASTTGTGNPHEQYF. CDR3 sequence (DNA): TGTGCCAGCACTACCGGGACAGGGAATCCCCACGAGCAGTACTTC.